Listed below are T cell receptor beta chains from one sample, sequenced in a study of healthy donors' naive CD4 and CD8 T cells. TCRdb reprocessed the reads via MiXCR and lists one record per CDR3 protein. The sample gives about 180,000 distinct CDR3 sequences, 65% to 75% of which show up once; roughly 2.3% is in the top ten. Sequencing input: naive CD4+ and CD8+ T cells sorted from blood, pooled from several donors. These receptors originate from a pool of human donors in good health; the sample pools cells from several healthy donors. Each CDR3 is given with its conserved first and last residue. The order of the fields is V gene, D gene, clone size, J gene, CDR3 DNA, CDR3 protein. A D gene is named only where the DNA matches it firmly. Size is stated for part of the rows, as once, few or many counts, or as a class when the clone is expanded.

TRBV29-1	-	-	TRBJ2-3	TGCAGCGAATGGACCTCTAGCACAGATACGCAGTATTTT	CSEWTSSTDTQYF
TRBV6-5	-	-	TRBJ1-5	TGTGCCAGCAGTTACACCTCAGCGTTCAATCAGCCCCAGCATTTT	CASSYTSAFNQPQHF
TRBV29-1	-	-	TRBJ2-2	TGCAGCGCTCAAGGGAACACCGGGGAGCTGTTTTTT	CSAQGNTGELFF
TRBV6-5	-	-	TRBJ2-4	TGTGCCAGCAGTTACTCCGGTTTAGGGAGAGACATTCAGTACTTC	CASSYSGLGRDIQYF
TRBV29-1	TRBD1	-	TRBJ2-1	TGCAGCGTTATGAAAGGGACAGGGGGCAATGAGCAGTTCTTC	CSVMKGTGGNEQFF
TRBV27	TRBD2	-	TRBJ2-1	TGTGCCAGCACGAGCGGGAGGGCCTACAATGAGCAGTTCTTC	CASTSGRAYNEQFF
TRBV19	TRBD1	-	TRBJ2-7	TGTGCCAGTAGTCTGACAGGGGACTCCTACGAGCAGTACTTC	CASSLTGDSYEQYF
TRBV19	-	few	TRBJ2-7	TGTGCCAGTAGTTTCACTAGCTCGTACGAGCAGTACTTC	CASSFTSSYEQYF
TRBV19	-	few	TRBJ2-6	TGTGCCAGTAGTCCTACTGGGGCCAACGTCCTGACTTTC	CASSPTGANVLTF
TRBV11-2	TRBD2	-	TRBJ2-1	TGTGCCAGCAGCTTAGCTTGGGCTAGCGGGTACAATGAGCAGTTCTTC	CASSLAWASGYNEQFF
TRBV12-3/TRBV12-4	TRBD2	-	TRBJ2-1	TGTGCCAGCAAAGCCGGGGGGAGCTCCTACAATGAGCAGTTCTTC	CASKAGGSSYNEQFF
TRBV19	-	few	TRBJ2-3	TGTGCCAGTAGTAGAGGCCCGATACCCGCAGATACGCAGTATTTT	CASSRGPIPADTQYF
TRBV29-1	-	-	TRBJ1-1	TGCAGCGTTGTTTTCTGGGGCCGTAACACTGAAGCTTTCTTT	CSVVFWGRNTEAFF
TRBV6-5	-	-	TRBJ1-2	TGTGCCAGCAGTTTACGCCCCACAGGGTTAGCTAACTATGGCTACACCTTC	CASSLRPTGLANYGYTF
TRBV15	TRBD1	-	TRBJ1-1	TGCGCCACGGGACAGGGGATGAACACTGAAGCTTTCTTT	CATGQGMNTEAFF
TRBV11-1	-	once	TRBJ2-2	TGTGCCAGCAGCTTAGGGGGTGGAGGAGCGAACACCGGGGAGCTGTTTTTT	CASSLGGGGANTGELFF
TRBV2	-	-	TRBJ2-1	TGTGCCAGCAGCCAAGACGGGAGCTCCTACAATGAGCAGTTCTTC	CASSQDGSSYNEQFF
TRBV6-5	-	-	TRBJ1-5	TGTGCCAGCAGTAACACAGGGCTCAATCAGCCCCAGCATTTT	CASSNTGLNQPQHF
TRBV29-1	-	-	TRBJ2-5	TGCAGCGTGGGAAGGTTAGTCGAGACCCAGTACTTC	CSVGRLVETQYF
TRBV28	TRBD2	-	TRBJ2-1	TGTGCCAGCAGTTCGTTGACTAGCGGGTCTTCCTACAATGAGCAGTTCTTC	CASSSLTSGSSYNEQFF
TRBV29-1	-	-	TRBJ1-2	TGCAGCGTTTTGTGGGGAGGGCTTTATGGCTACACCTTC	CSVLWGGLYGYTF
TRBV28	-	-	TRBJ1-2	TGTGCCAGCAGTGCCGTCGTAGGAGACTCTCATGGGGAGATCTTC	CASSAVVGDSHGEIF
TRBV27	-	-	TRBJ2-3	TGTGCCAGCAGTAAAGACTACCTCACAGATACGCAGTATTTT	CASSKDYLTDTQYF
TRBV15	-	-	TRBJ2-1	TGTGCCACCAGCAGAGGGGATAGTGAGCAGTTCTTC	CATSRGDSEQFF